Listed below are T cell receptor beta chains from one sample, sequenced in a study of cytomegalovirus exposure and HLA in healthy donors. Profiling relied on immunoSEQ multiplex PCR, and the TCRdb table lists in-frame clones only, not all of them. There are some 65,000 clones in the sample; more than 95% occur only once, and about 2.4% lies in the top ten. Sample: PBMCs. These receptors all stem from a man aged 18 to 35 in good health and CMV-seronegative. The CDR3 runs from the conserved cysteine through the conserved F or W. A D gene is named only where the DNA matches it firmly. Size values are once, few and many counts, or a class for expanded clones, and some rows have none.

D gene	J gene	clone size	V gene	CDR3 protein	CDR3 DNA
-	TRBJ2-3	-	TRBV15	CATSRDKGTPDTQYF	TGTGCCACCAGCAGAGATAAAGGGACACCGGATACGCAGTATTTT
TRBD1	TRBJ1-2	-	TRBV2	CASRGTDLYGYTF	TGTGCCAGCAGGGGGACAGACCTATATGGCTACACCTTC
TRBD1	TRBJ2-3	once	TRBV27	CASSRDREDTQYF	TGTGCCAGCAGTCGAGACAGGGAAGATACGCAGTATTTT
-	TRBJ1-2	-	TRBV10-3	CAISVQGLPGYTF	TGTGCCATCAGCGTTCAGGGGCTCCCTGGCTACACCTTC
TRBD1	TRBJ1-1	once	TRBV29-1	CSVGVVGRGTTEAFF	TGCAGCGTTGGTGTTGTTGGCAGGGGGACCACTGAAGCTTTCTTT
TRBD1	TRBJ1-4	-	TRBV27	CASKRDRAEKLFF	TGTGCCAGCAAGCGGGACAGGGCTGAAAAACTGTTTTTT
-	TRBJ2-2	-	TRBV6-5	CASSYSPQGSGELFF	TGTGCCAGCAGTTACTCGCCACAGGGATCCGGGGAGCTGTTTTTT
TRBD1	TRBJ1-1	-	TRBV6-6	CASSDRDRGNTEAFF	TGTGCCAGCAGTGACCGGGACAGGGGTAACACTGAAGCTTTCTTT
-	TRBJ1-1	-	TRBV27	CASSRSGGTAFF	TGTGCCAGCAGTCGGAGTGGGGGCACGGCTTTCTTT
-	TRBJ1-2	-	TRBV29-1	CSVESPNYGYTF	TGCAGCGTTGAATCCCCGAACTATGGCTACACCTTC
-	TRBJ2-1	-	TRBV19	CASSIGTYSYNEQFF	TGTGCCAGTAGTATCGGGACATACTCCTACAATGAGCAGTTCTTC
-	TRBJ1-1	-	TRBV7-9	CASSSAKYGGFEAFF	TGTGCCAGCAGCTCCGCGAAATACGGAGGGTTTGAAGCTTTCTTT
-	TRBJ1-3	-	TRBV4-1	CASSQGWGGNTIYF	TGCGCCAGCAGCCAAGGTTGGGGCGGAAACACCATATATTTT
-	TRBJ1-1	-	TRBV11-2	CASSLDRTDEAFF	TGTGCCAGCAGCTTAGATCGGACAGATGAAGCTTTCTTT
-	TRBJ2-7	-	TRBV6-5	CASSFRDSGSWEQYF	TGTGCCAGCAGTTTCCGGGACAGCGGGAGTTGGGAGCAGTACTTC
-	TRBJ1-5	-	TRBV1	CTSSQGPPTPGTGDPSNQPQHF	TGCACCAGCAGCCAGGGGCCCCCAACACCGGGGACAGGGGACCCTAGCAATCAGCCCCAGCATTTT
-	TRBJ1-1	-	TRBV7-9	CASRKEVGGTEAFF	TGTGCCAGCAGAAAAGAGGTCGGAGGGACTGAAGCTTTCTTT
TRBD2	TRBJ2-1	-	TRBV19	CASSLGVGGGSGRSYNEQFF	TGTGCCAGTAGTCTCGGGGTGGGGGGCGGTAGCGGGAGGTCATACAATGAGCAGTTCTTC
TRBD1	TRBJ2-5	-	TRBV18	CASSASAGGLETQYF	TGTGCCAGCTCAGCCAGCGCAGGGGGTTTGGAGACCCAGTACTTC
TRBD1	TRBJ1-1	-	TRBV19	CASSDRGGTEAFF	TGTGCCAGTAGTGACAGGGGTGGGACTGAAGCTTTCTTT
-	TRBJ1-2	-	TRBV6-5	CASSETHLNYGYTF	TGTGCCAGCAGTGAAACACACCTTAACTATGGCTACACCTTC
TRBD1	TRBJ2-5	few	TRBV19	CASSRTGGFETQYF	TGTGCCAGTAGTCGGACAGGGGGCTTTGAGACCCAGTACTTC
-	TRBJ2-1	once	TRBV27	CASSFGGHNEQFF	TGTGCCAGCAGTTTTGGCGGTCACAATGAGCAGTTCTTC
-	TRBJ1-1	-	TRBV12-5	CASGLWAGEAFF	TGTGCTAGTGGTTTGTGGGCAGGAGAAGCTTTCTTT
TRBD1	TRBJ2-3	-	TRBV4-1	CASSHQQGALDTQYF	TGCGCCAGCAGCCACCAACAGGGGGCGTTAGATACGCAGTATTTT
TRBD1	TRBJ2-7	once	TRBV29-1	CSVEKGASGVEQYF	TGCAGCGTTGAAAAGGGGGCGAGTGGGGTCGAGCAGTACTTC
TRBD2	TRBJ2-4	-	TRBV6-5	CASSYAGGSAKNIQYF	TGTGCCAGCAGTTACGCGGGAGGTTCAGCCAAAAACATTCAGTACTTC
-	TRBJ2-1	-	TRBV28	CATTGELYNEQFF	TGTGCCACCACCGGGGAGTTATACAATGAGCAGTTCTTC
TRBD1	TRBJ1-1	-	TRBV2	CASRTGGTEAFF	TGTGCCAGCAGAACAGGGGGCACTGAAGCTTTCTTT
TRBD1	TRBJ1-6	-	TRBV14	CASSQGGTVFSPLHF	TGTGCCAGCAGCCAAGGGGGGACAGTTTTTTCACCCCTCCACTTT
-	TRBJ2-2	-	TRBV7-9	CASSAPGYVTGELFF	TGTGCCAGCAGTGCCCCAGGGTATGTCACCGGGGAGCTGTTTTTT
-	TRBJ1-3	-	TRBV15	CATSRDGGRASGNTIYF	TGTGCCACCAGCAGAGACGGGGGGAGGGCCTCTGGAAACACCATATATTTT
TRBD1	TRBJ1-1	-	TRBV29-1	CSVVPGGWTEAFF	TGCAGCGTTGTTCCAGGGGGATGGACTGAAGCTTTCTTT
-	TRBJ1-3	-	TRBV7-9	CASSLGSAGNKGNTIYF	TGTGCCAGCAGCCTGGGGTCGGCGGGGAATAAGGGAAACACCATATATTTT
TRBD2	TRBJ2-4	-	TRBV30	CAWSGPRSGRSFSKNIQYF	TGTGCCTGGAGTGGTCCTCGGAGCGGGAGAAGTTTTTCCAAAAACATTCAGTACTTC
-	TRBJ1-2	-	TRBV6-1	CASSDRVGYTF	TGTGCCAGCAGTGACAGGGTTGGCTACACCTTC
TRBD1	TRBJ1-5	-	TRBV19	CASSLGQGVSGNQPQHF	TGTGCCAGTAGTCTCGGACAGGGGGTGAGCGGCAATCAGCCCCAGCATTTT
-	TRBJ1-2	-	TRBV9	CASTQTGANYGYTF	TGTGCCAGCACTCAGACGGGAGCTAACTATGGCTACACCTTC
-	TRBJ1-1	-	TRBV6-5	CASSSPTGLNTEAFF	TGTGCCAGCAGTTCCCCGACAGGACTGAACACTGAAGCTTTCTTT
TRBD1	TRBJ2-7	-	TRBV7-9	CASSLAGGPYEQYF	TGTGCCAGCAGCTTAGCAGGGGGCCCCTACGAGCAGTACTTC
-	TRBJ2-7	once	TRBV6-5	CASSYSSGRTYEQYF	TGTGCCAGCAGTTACTCTTCGGGGAGAACCTACGAGCAGTACTTC
TRBD1	TRBJ2-6	-	TRBV10-3	CAISESRDRTSGANVLTF	TGTGCCATCAGTGAGTCTCGGGACAGGACCTCTGGGGCCAACGTCCTGACTTTC
-	TRBJ1-5	-	TRBV28	CASSPPTGYNQPQHF	TGTGCCAGCAGTCCACCGACAGGCTACAATCAGCCCCAGCATTTT
-	TRBJ2-3	-	TRBV7-7	CASSPSRGTDTQYF	TGTGCTAGCAGCCCCTCCCGGGGCACAGATACGCAGTATTTT
-	TRBJ2-1	-	TRBV4-2	CASSLVSWEADNEQFF	TGTGCCAGCAGCCTAGTTTCTTGGGAGGCGGACAATGAGCAGTTCTTC
TRBD1	TRBJ1-4	-	TRBV29-1	CSVASGTGGEKLFF	TGCAGCGTAGCCTCCGGGACAGGGGGCGAAAAACTGTTTTTT
-	TRBJ1-2	once	TRBV6-1	CASSEMAYGYTF	TGTGCCAGCAGTGAAATGGCTTATGGCTACACCTTC
-	TRBJ2-3	once	TRBV2	CASRQGREDTQYF	TGTGCCAGCCGGCAGGGTCGTGAAGATACGCAGTATTTT
TRBD1	TRBJ1-6	-	TRBV2	CASRADRVNSPLHF	TGTGCCAGCAGGGCGGACAGGGTCAATTCACCCCTCCACTTT
-	TRBJ2-7	-	TRBV12-1	CASSFAGGASSYEQYF	-
-	TRBJ1-2	-	TRBV10-1	CASSEVRGGYYGYTF	TGCGCCAGCAGTGAAGTCAGAGGTGGGTACTATGGCTACACCTTC
TRBD1	TRBJ2-2	-	TRBV6-1	CASSTGGDTGELFF	TGTGCCAGCTCGACAGGGGGGGACACCGGGGAGCTGTTTTTT
TRBD2	TRBJ2-1	-	TRBV4-2	CASSQVGGRTYNEQFF	TGTGCCAGCAGCCAAGTCGGCGGGAGGACCTACAATGAGCAGTTCTTC
-	TRBJ1-2	-	TRBV7-9	CASSPDSYGYTF	TGTGCCAGCAGCCCGGACTCCTATGGCTACACCTTC
-	TRBJ1-2	-	TRBV4-2	CASSQGEDYGYTF	TGTGCCAGCAGCCAAGGTGAGGACTATGGCTACACCTTC